Below are 5 T cell receptor beta chains sequenced from a single sample in a study of technical replicates of blood from several donors. Produced via immunoSEQ multiplex PCR; TCRdb's table is partial and in-frame only. Altogether over 55,000 clones are present, roughly 91% being singletons, with the ten largest covering approximately 3.9%. Sequenced input: PBMCs. These receptors came from a human donor in good health. Some clones in this sample may be carry-over from other donors' samples.

The chain joins TRBV11-3 to TRBJ2-7; no firm D call. CDR1 and CDR2 from the germline V gene are SGHNT and YENEEA. Deletions cut 5 bases from V and 2 bases from J, with 10 bases between. This CDR3 is 13 amino acids long. The CDR3, as DNA: TGTGCCAGCAGCCCTAGGAGAACCTACGAGCAGTACTTC. Translated: CASSPRRTYEQYF.

The rearrangement links TRBV4-2 to TRBJ2-1, with TRBD2 identical over 9 bases. Germline assignment: CDR1 LGHNA and CDR2 YNFKEQ. V lost 3 bases and J lost 2; bases outside the gene matches: 8. There are 17 residues in the CDR3. This chain's CDR3 is CASSHPGTSSPYNEQFF. The CDR3 DNA sequence: TGTGCCAGCAGCCATCCCGGGACTAGCTCCCCCTACAATGAGCAGTTCTTC.

The chain uses TRBV29-1 and TRBJ1-1; 10 bases map to TRBD1. V was pared by 4 bases and J by 11 bases, with 10 bases of the junction left unmatched. The CDR3 is made up of 13 amino acids. The germline V gene encodes CDR1 SQVTM and CDR2 ANQGSEA. CDR3 nucleotides: TGCAGCGTTGGGGGACAGGGGCTTTTGGGGGCTTTCTTT. Amino acid sequence: CSVGGQGLLGAFF.

The chain links TRBV7-9 to TRBJ2-2, with TRBD1 matching over 9 bases. This CDR3 has 17 amino acids. Germline lookup yields CDR1 SEHNR and CDR2 FQNEAQ (reference sequence). With V trimmed by 4 bases and J by 2 bases, 8 bases remained unmatched. The DNA for the CDR3 is TGTGCCAGCAGCTCACCAACGGGACAGGGAAACACCGGGGAGCTGTTTTTT. It translates to CASSSPTGQGNTGELFF.

J is TRBJ1-5 and V is TRBV6-6; tentatively, D is TRBD1 (6 bases). V lost 6 bases to trimming and J lost 4 bases, with 19 bases between them. The germline V gene encodes CDR1 MNHNY and CDR2 SVGAGI (reference sequence). This CDR3 is 16 amino acids long. The CDR3 nucleotides read TGTGCCAGCAGCGATAACAGGGTCTCCTTTAATCAGCCCCAGCATTTT. Amino acids: CASSDNRVSFNQPQHF.